Here is one TCR beta chain with its context. What this receptor recognizes is not known. Within one base of it there is no much larger clone, and no base qualities were kept. The entry originates in a study of control samples from healthy donors and cancer patients (dated by TCRdb to between 2020 and 2021). Library preparation employed the immunoSEQ multiplex PCR assay. TCRdb re-hosts the immuneACCESS table, in-frame sequences only. Its copies lack some clones; in the studies checked, an unresolved V gene accounts for under half of them, and the cause for the rest is not known. The sample table holds roughly 150,000 clones, of which roughly 88% were seen once. The ten largest clones represent 1.7% of the sample. V is pared back by 1 base and J by 8 bases, with 11 bases lying between the germline termini. The CDR3 covers 14 residues, taking in both the cysteine and the phenylalanine. The DNA shown is the 42-base CDR3, in frame from base 1. The germline V gene (reference sequence) specifies LNHDA as CDR1 and SQIVND as CDR2.

The source material was blood. This clonotype was sampled from a man aged 18 to 30 in good health. Here the chain combines TRBV19 and TRBJ1-4; TRBD1 might be the D gene, on 5 matching bases. The CDR3 region: CASSIAEGSEKLFF. The DNA sequence is TGTGCCAGTAGTATAGCTGAGGGGAGCGAAAAACTGTTTTTT.